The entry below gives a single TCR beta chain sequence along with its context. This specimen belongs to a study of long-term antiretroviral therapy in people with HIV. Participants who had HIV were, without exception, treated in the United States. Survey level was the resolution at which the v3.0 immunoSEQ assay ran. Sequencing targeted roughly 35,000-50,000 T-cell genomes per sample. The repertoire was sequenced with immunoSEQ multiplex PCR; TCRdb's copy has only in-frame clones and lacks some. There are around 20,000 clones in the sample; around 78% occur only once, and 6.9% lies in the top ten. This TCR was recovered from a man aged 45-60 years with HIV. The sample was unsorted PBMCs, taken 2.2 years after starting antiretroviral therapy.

As DNA, the CDR3 is TGTGCCAGCAATGGGGGATATGGCTACACCTTC. It is translated as CASNGGYGYTF. The rearrangement links TRBV27 to TRBJ1-2; D may be TRBD1 (5 bases). The CDR3 loop spans 11 amino acids. Per the germline V gene, CDR1 is MNHEY and CDR2 is SMNVEV (reference sequence). Trimming cost V 7 bases and J 5 bases, with 8 bases left between them.